The 30 T cell receptor beta chains below come from one sample, sequenced in a study of T cell clonality in common variable immunodeficiency. Sequencing used immunoSEQ multiplex PCR; TCRdb keeps in-frame clones, though not all of them. The sample yields approximately 29,000 clones, without any singletons. These receptors lack a known antigen. Study-wide points: Common variable immunodeficiency TCR beta sequences reportedly had fewer deletions and N-nucleotide insertions.

Sequenced input: peripheral blood mononuclear cells. Receptors originate from a human donor with common variable immunodeficiency.

This clone turned up a few times. The read halts 3 residues ahead of the CDR3 end, with the missing end drawn from the germline J gene. This chain connects TRBV2 to TRBJ2-1, with D perhaps TRBD1 (6 bases). CDR3 length: 16 residues. Germline V gene data show CDR1 as SNHLY and CDR2 as FYNNEI. Trimming cost V 3 bases and J 7 bases, with 19 bases left between them. The CDR3 protein is CASSDGGQVPQNEQFF. The CDR3 bases that were read are TGTGCCAGCAGTGATGGGGGCCAGGTACCACAGAATGAG.

This clone has a count of ten or more. The read is 3 residues too short to cover the CDR3 end, so that end is filled in from the germline J gene. The J gene is TRBJ1-5, the V gene TRBV20-1, with 9 nucleotides matching TRBD1. The CDR3 is made up of 14 amino acids. From germline, CDR1 is DFQATT and CDR2 SNEGSKA (reference sequence). The ends lost 3 bases at V and 6 bases at J; junction bases unmatched: 6. The CDR3 loop reads CSASPGQGPQPQHF. Partial CDR3 DNA: TGCAGTGCTAGTCCGGGACAGGGTCCTCAGCCC.

This clone occurred a few times. The read gets to within 3 residues of the CDR3 end, and the germline J gene fills in the rest. The chain links TRBV19 to TRBJ2-7; D possibly corresponds to TRBD1 (5 bases). The CDR3 totals 15 residues. Germline CDR1 and CDR2: LNHDA and SQIVND (reference sequence). Trimming took off 2 bases at V and 4 bases at J, with 15 bases between the two ends. The CDR3 region is CASSIMGQGNYEQYF. The part of the CDR3 DNA that was read is TGTGCCAGTAGTATAATGGGCCAGGGAAATTACGAG.

Concerning this clone: The read halts 3 residues ahead of the CDR3 end, with the missing end drawn from the germline J gene. J is TRBJ2-7 and V is TRBV19; no reliable D call. The CDR3 runs 14 residues. The V end lost 1 base, the J end lost 0 bases, and 7 bases lay between the germline ends. CDR1 is LNHDA and CDR2 is SQIVND in the germline V gene (reference sequence). The CDR3 bases that were read are TGTGCCAGTAGTATAGGCGCAAACTCCTACGAG. The encoded protein is CASSIGANSYE. The complete CDR3 sequence is CASSIGANSYEQYF.

This clone was counted many times. The DNA ends 3 residues before the CDR3 does, and the rest of the CDR3 is filled in from the germline J gene. V usage is TRBV29-1 and J usage is TRBJ2-7; D possibly matches TRBD1 or TRBD2 (7 bases each). The CDR3 totals 16 residues. V was pared by 1 base and J by 1 base, with 17 bases between. The germline V gene has CDR1 SQVTM and CDR2 ANQGSEA. The covered CDR3 bases are TGCAGCGTTGAAGTCCTCACAGGGGAGGGGTCCTACGAG. Its translation: CSVEVLTGEGSYE. The CDR3 reads in full as CSVEVLTGEGSYEQYF.

Details on this clone: The read gets to within 3 residues of the CDR3 end, and the germline J gene fills in the rest. V and J are TRBV7-9 and TRBJ2-7; 7 bases fit TRBD1. Germline CDR1 and CDR2: SEHNR and FQNEAQ (reference sequence). The ends lost 1 base at V and 3 bases at J; junction bases unmatched: 3. The CDR3 has 14 amino acids. This CDR3 reads CASSLGQGFYEQYF. The sequenced CDR3 bases are TGTGCCAGCAGCTTAGGACAGGGATTCTACGAG.

This clone came up many times. The read comes to an end 3 residues before the CDR3 does, leaving the germline J gene to fill in the end. The V call is TRBV2, the J call TRBJ1-1; D may be TRBD1 (6 bases). The CDR3 spans 15 residues. Trimming took 4 bases from V and 5 from J, leaving 17 bases between them. The germline CDR1 and CDR2 sequences are SNHLY and FYNNEI. CDR3 residues: CASSVGEGVGTEAFF. The sequenced part of the CDR3 DNA is TGTGCCAGCAGTGTCGGGGAGGGGGTAGGGACTGAA.

This clone was counted ten times or more. The read gets to within 3 residues of the CDR3 end, and the germline J gene fills in the rest. This chain connects TRBV20-1 to TRBJ1-2; D is undetermined. This CDR3 contains 12 residues. Per the germline V gene, CDR1 is DFQATT and CDR2 is SNEGSKA (reference sequence). CDR3 loop: CSAIYGLQGYTF. CDR3 bases read: TGCAGTGCTATTTACGGGTTACAAGGC.

This clone was found many times. CDR3 bases read: TGCGCCAGCAGCCCGGGCTCACTAGCGAGGGAGACC. Its protein is CASSPGSLARET. The full CDR3 protein is CASSPGSLARETQYF. J is TRBJ2-5 and V is TRBV5-1; TRBD2 matches at 7 bases. Read data end 3 residues before the CDR3 end; the end is taken from the germline J gene. Trimming took 4 bases from V and 5 from J; bases not matched to a gene: 11. The V gene's germline CDR1 is SGHRS and CDR2 YFSETQ. The CDR3 consists of 15 residues.

On this clone: The missing CDR3 end, 3 residues past where the read stops, is filled in from the germline J gene. This rearrangement joins TRBV7-2 to TRBJ1-5; D ambiguous. This CDR3 is built from 13 residues. Germline assignment: CDR1 SGHTA and CDR2 FQGNSA. V was clipped by 5 bases and J by 5 bases, with 10 bases between them. The DNA read from the CDR3 is TGTGCCAGCAGCCGGAGCGGGGATCAGCCC. Protein: CASSRSGDQP. The CDR3 reads in full as CASSRSGDQPQHF.

This clone was seen repeatedly, ten times or more. The read terminates 3 residues ahead of where the CDR3 ends, so the germline J gene completes it. The V gene is TRBV20-1, the J gene TRBJ2-7; 7 bases align to TRBD2. J gave up 3 bases and V 0 bases, and 8 bases lay outside the gene matches. The CDR3 covers 15 residues. Germline CDR1 reads DFQATT; CDR2 reads SNEGSKA (reference sequence). The sequenced part of the CDR3 DNA is TGCAGTGCTAGAGATTATGGACTAGATAGCTACGAG. This sequence encodes CSARDYGLDSYE. The full CDR3 is CSARDYGLDSYEQYF.

The sample holds many counts of this clone. The read finishes 3 residues shy of the CDR3 end, and the germline J gene is used to complete it. V is TRBV30 and J is TRBJ2-2; D remains unclear. The CDR3 length is 12 residues. Trimming removed 3 bases at V and 0 bases at J, with 2 bases between. The V gene's germline CDR1 is GTSNPN and CDR2 SVGIG (reference sequence). The CDR3 loop reads CAWSSNTGELFF. Partial CDR3 DNA: TGTGCCTGGAGCTCGAACACCGGGGAG.

This clone has ten or more counts. Read coverage stops 3 residues before the CDR3 terminus; the germline J gene supplies the remainder. This chain joins TRBV20-1 and TRBJ2-5; tentative D call: TRBD2 (6 bases). In germline, CDR1 is DFQATT, CDR2 SNEGSKA (reference sequence). CDR3 length equals 14 residues. Trimming removed 6 bases at V and 0 bases at J, with 14 bases between. CDR3 bases read: TGCAGTGCAATCTTGGGACTCAACCAAGAGACC. Its translation is CSAILGLNQET. In full, the CDR3 is CSAILGLNQETQYF.

Concerning this clone: The read terminates 3 residues ahead of where the CDR3 ends, so the germline J gene completes it. This chain joins TRBV6-2 or TRBV6-3 and TRBJ1-5, with D perhaps TRBD1 (5 bases). Trimming cost V 6 bases and J 7 bases, with 19 bases left between them. The germline V gene encodes CDR1 MNHEY and CDR2 SVGEGT. The CDR3 runs to 15 residues. The covered CDR3 bases are TGTGCCAGCAGCCCCTCTTCCAGGGAAGTCCAGCCC. This codes for CASSPSSREVQP. The CDR3 in full is CASSPSSREVQPQHF.

This clone was counted between two and nine times. The CDR3 is cut off 3 residues early in the read; its end comes from the germline J gene. The chain couples TRBV18 to TRBJ2-1, with D tentatively TRBD1 (5 bases). Trimming took off 0 bases at V and 6 bases at J, with 9 bases between the two ends. The germline gives CDR1 KGHSH, CDR2 LQKENI. This CDR3 is built from 14 residues. CDR3 DNA (partial): TGTGCCAGCTCACCACCGAAGGGGCCCAATGAG. This encodes CASSPPKGPNE. The CDR3 as a whole reads CASSPPKGPNEQFF.

The table lists this clone with many counts. The read ends 3 residues shy of where the CDR3 ends; the end is completed using the germline J gene. The chain recombines TRBV5-1 with TRBJ1-1, with 7 nucleotides matching TRBD1. Germline V gene data show CDR1 as SGHRS and CDR2 as YFSETQ. V shed 6 bases and J 0 bases; nucleotides not matched to a gene: 8. The CDR3 has 15 residues. The CDR3 loop is CASNHPGQMNTEAFF. The part of the CDR3 DNA that was read is TGCGCCAGCAACCACCCGGGACAGATGAACACTGAA.

This clone has only a few counts. The read comes to an end 3 residues before the CDR3 does, leaving the germline J gene to fill in the end. V is TRBV20-1 and J is TRBJ2-1; D call uncertain. The CDR3 consists of 15 residues. Germline CDR1 DFQATT, CDR2 SNEGSKA (reference sequence). V lost 0 bases to trimming and J lost 9 bases, with 18 bases between them. CDR3 loop: CSARDYLESAFEQFF. The sequenced part of the CDR3 DNA is TGCAGTGCTAGAGATTACCTAGAGTCCGCATTTGAG.

This clone was recorded many times. The read terminates 3 residues before the CDR3 end, so the remaining end is supplied by the germline J gene. The J gene is TRBJ2-5, the V gene TRBV19; 8 nucleotides line up with TRBD2. The V and J ends lost 8 bases and 1 base, in that order; junction bases with no gene match: 9. Germline CDR1 and CDR2: LNHDA and SQIVND (reference sequence). The CDR3 spans 15 residues. CDR3 DNA, as far as it was read: TGTGCCAGTCGACGGCTAGCGGGCCGCCAAGAGACC. Its translation: CASRRLAGRQET. The entire CDR3 protein is CASRRLAGRQETQYF.

On this clone: The observed sequence ends 3 residues before the CDR3 terminus, with the missing tail filled in from the germline J gene. The rearrangement uses TRBV20-1 and TRBJ2-7, with 7 nucleotides matching TRBD2. V lost 5 bases to trimming and J lost 0 bases; unmatched junction nucleotides: 13. The CDR3 consists of 16 residues. CDR1 and CDR2 (germline): DFQATT, SNEGSKA (reference sequence). The CDR3: CSAQTRGGGASYEQYF. The sequenced CDR3 bases are TGCAGTGCTCAAACCCGAGGCGGGGGAGCCTCCTACGAG.

This clone was counted ten times or more. The sequenced fragment ends 3 residues before the CDR3 boundary, so the rest is inferred from the germline J gene. The gene calls are TRBV29-1 and TRBJ2-1, with 8 bases that match TRBD2. Trimming at V came to 4 bases and at J to 0 bases, leaving 14 bases not matched to a gene. Germline V gives CDR1 SQVTM, CDR2 ANQGSEA. This CDR3 has 18 amino acids. This chain's CDR3 is CSVALWLAGESSYNEQFF. The CDR3 DNA, read in part, is TGCAGCGTTGCTCTATGGCTAGCGGGCGAAAGCTCCTACAATGAG.

This clone occurred many times. Read sequence stops 3 residues before the CDR3 end, and the germline J gene provides the missing end. V is TRBV5-1 and J is TRBJ2-2; D might be TRBD2 (5 bases). Germline CDR1 and CDR2: SGHRS and YFSETQ. The germline V and J ends were trimmed by 7 bases and 8 bases, with 15 bases remaining between them. The CDR3 has 13 amino acids. Incomplete CDR3 DNA: TGCGCCAGCGCACCCGGGGTTGCAGGGGAG. Protein product: CASAPGVAGE. The whole CDR3 reads CASAPGVAGELFF.

This clone came up many times. The chain's CDR3 is CAWSGLAGVYEQYF. CDR3 bases read: TGTGCCTGGAGTGGTCTAGCGGGAGTTTACGAG. This chain joins TRBV30 and TRBJ2-7; TRBD2 aligns across 10 bases. The DNA ends 3 residues before the CDR3 does, and the rest of the CDR3 is filled in from the germline J gene. The CDR3 runs 14 residues. With 1 base clipped from V and 4 bases from J, the junction kept 4 bases outside the gene matches. The germline V gene has CDR1 GTSNPN and CDR2 SVGIG (reference sequence).

This clone was counted between two and nine times. Here the CDR3 reads CAWSKGAGNTIYF. The CDR3 bases that were read are TGTGCCTGGAGTAAGGGGGCTGGAAACACC. This chain connects TRBV30 to TRBJ1-3; D may be TRBD1 (6 bases). Sequencing ends 3 residues short of the CDR3 end; the germline J gene provides the rest. Germline V CDR1 and CDR2: GTSNPN, SVGIG (reference sequence). The V gene lost 2 bases and the J gene lost 2 bases, with 7 bases spanning the gap. The CDR3 is made up of 13 amino acids. Full variable domain (rest looked up from reference TRBV30 and TRBJ1-3): SQTIHQWPATLVQPVGSPLSLECTVEGTSNPNLYWYRQAAGRGLQLLFYSVGIGQISSEVPQNLSASRPQDRQFILSSKKLLLSDSGFYLCAWSKGAGNTIYFGEGSWLTVV.

Ten or more counts support this clone. The sequenced CDR3 bases are TGCGCCAGCAGCTACTGGACAGGCCGTGGCACTGAA. It specifies CASSYWTGRGTE. The entire CDR3 is CASSYWTGRGTEAFF. This rearrangement joins TRBV5-1 to TRBJ1-1; 7 positions match TRBD1. The sequenced fragment ends 3 residues before the CDR3 boundary, so the rest is inferred from the germline J gene. Germline V gives CDR1 SGHRS, CDR2 YFSETQ. The V gene end was trimmed by 3 bases and the J gene end by 4 bases; junction bases not matched to a gene: 9. The CDR3 is 15 amino acids. The full variable domain, with the rest looked up from reference TRBV5-1 and TRBJ1-1, is KAGVTQTPRYLIKTRGQQVTLSCSPISGHRSVSWYQQTPGQGLQFLFEYFSETQRNKGNFPGRFSGRQFSNSRSEMNVSTLELGDSALYLCASSYWTGRGTEAFFGQGTRLTVV.

The sample holds many counts of this clone. The CDR3 bases that were read are TGTGCCAGGCGGACAGGAAGCTACGAG. Protein product: CARRTGSYE. The entire CDR3 protein is CARRTGSYEQYF. The gene calls are TRBV12-3 or TRBV12-4 and TRBJ2-7, with 7 bases that match TRBD1. Sequencing ends 3 residues short of the CDR3 end; the germline J gene provides the rest. The V and J ends lost 9 bases and 3 bases, in that order; junction bases with no gene match: 5. The CDR3 spans 12 residues.

This clone appeared many times. The CDR3 extends 3 residues past the end of the read, so its final part is completed from the germline J gene. This sequence joins TRBV18 and TRBJ2-7; TRBD1 matches at 7 bases. Germline-derived CDR1 and CDR2 are KGHSH and LQKENI. J was trimmed by 2 bases and V by 8 bases; bases with no gene match: 3. The CDR3 is 12 residues long. Partial CDR3 DNA: TGTGCCAGCAAGGGACAGCCCTACGAG. It encodes CASKGQPYE. The whole CDR3 protein is CASKGQPYEQYF.

At least ten counts were recorded for this clone. The read ends 3 residues early relative to the CDR3; the germline J gene fills the gap. This sequence joins TRBV5-1 and TRBJ1-1, with a possible D match to TRBD1 (5 bases). V was trimmed by 1 base and J by 0 bases, leaving 10 bases between them. The germline V gene has CDR1 SGHRS and CDR2 YFSETQ. The CDR3 runs to 15 residues. The chain's CDR3 is CASSLSARVNTEAFF. CDR3 DNA, as far as it was read: TGCGCCAGCAGCTTGTCGGCCAGGGTGAACACTGAA.

Notes on this clone: The CDR3 is cut off 3 residues early in the read; its end comes from the germline J gene. The chain is built from TRBV2 and TRBJ2-5, with a weak D call TRBD1 (6 bases). The CDR3 runs to 13 residues. Trimming stripped 4 bases from V and 5 bases from J, with 11 bases between. Germline V CDR1 and CDR2: SNHLY, FYNNEI. The covered CDR3 bases are TGTGCCAGCAGTGGGGACGACAGGGAGACC. This sequence encodes CASSGDDRET. The entire CDR3 protein is CASSGDDRETQYF.

Concerning this clone itself: The read finishes 3 residues shy of the CDR3 end, and the germline J gene is used to complete it. The rearrangement links TRBV19 to TRBJ1-3; 7 nucleotides match TRBD1. Per the germline V gene, CDR1 is LNHDA and CDR2 is SQIVND (reference sequence). The CDR3 is 15 amino acids. V shed 2 bases, J shed 1 base, and the junction held 2 bases outside the gene matches. The CDR3: CASSIRGPSGNTIYF. CDR3 DNA (partial): TGTGCCAGTAGTATAAGGGGGCCTTCTGGAAACACC.

This clone was detected many times. The sequenced part of the CDR3 DNA is TGTGCCAGCAGAGACTTAATCCCCGACAGGGTCTACGAG. Protein product: CASRDLIPDRVYE. The whole CDR3 region reads CASRDLIPDRVYEQYF. The rearrangement uses TRBV2 and TRBJ2-7, with 7 bases matching TRBD1. The sequence runs out 3 residues before the end of the CDR3; the remainder is reconstructed from the germline J gene. CDR1 is SNHLY and CDR2 is FYNNEI in the germline V gene. The J segment lost 3 bases and the V segment lost 6 bases, leaving 14 bases of the junction unmatched. CDR3 length equals 16 residues.